What follows are 15 T cell receptor beta chains derived from one specimen sequenced in a study of blood T cell repertoires in COVID-19. The protocol was immunoSEQ multiplex PCR, while the TCRdb copy is restricted to in-frame clones and leaves out a portion. Here the sample spans 200,000 to 300,000 clones, about 88% being singletons. The specimen was peripheral blood. The source of these receptors is an older woman with COVID-19, enrolled during active disease.

In DNA, the CDR3 is TGTGCCAGCAGCCCTTTGAAGGGGAGGGATGAGCAGTTCTTC. As protein: CASSPLKGRDEQFF. The chain recombines TRBV6-2 or TRBV6-3 with TRBJ2-1, with 7 bases identical to TRBD2. The CDR3 length is 14 residues. Germline values: CDR1 MNHEY, CDR2 SVGEGT. V lost 6 bases to trimming and J lost 8 bases; unmatched junction nucleotides: 10.

The rearrangement uses TRBV5-1 and TRBJ1-4; no reliable D call. Trimming cost V 0 bases and J 7 bases, with 7 bases left between them. The germline V gene encodes CDR1 SGHRS and CDR2 YFSETQ. This CDR3 comprises 13 residues. CDR3 bases: TGCGCCAGCAGCTTGGGTCGCGGTGAAAAACTGTTTTTT. This encodes CASSLGRGEKLFF.

The genes are TRBV6-2 or TRBV6-3 and TRBJ2-6; 8 nucleotides line up with TRBD1. This CDR3 has 17 residues. The V gene end was trimmed by 5 bases and the J gene end by 0 bases; junction bases not matched to a gene: 6. Germline lookup yields CDR1 MNHEY and CDR2 SVGEGT. The CDR3 spells CASSRDRPSSGANVLTF. The CDR3 DNA is TGTGCCAGCAGTAGGGACAGGCCTAGCTCTGGGGCCAACGTCCTGACTTTC.

The gene calls are TRBV29-1 and TRBJ1-6; D not certain. CDR3 length: 13 amino acids. In germline, CDR1 is SQVTM, CDR2 ANQGSEA. The V end lost 6 bases, the J end lost 7 bases, and 13 bases lay between the germline ends. CDR3 nucleotides: TGCAGCGTCAGGACTGCCGGCAATTCACCCCTCCACTTT. This gives the protein CSVRTAGNSPLHF.

CDR3 sequence reads: CASSISAGNYGYTF. The CDR3 coding sequence is TGTGCCAGTAGTATATCAGCAGGGAACTATGGCTACACCTTC. This chain connects TRBV19 to TRBJ1-2; weak D call: TRBD1 (5 bases). Germline V lookup: CDR1 LNHDA, CDR2 SQIVND (reference sequence). The ends were cut back, 2 bases at V and 2 bases at J, with 9 bases in the middle. The CDR3 length is 14 residues.

This chain joins TRBV19 and TRBJ1-1; D might be TRBD1 (5 bases). Trimming took 5 bases from V and 10 from J, leaving 14 bases between them. The CDR3 extends over 12 amino acids. Germline V gives CDR1 LNHDA, CDR2 SQIVND (reference sequence). CDR3 nucleotide sequence: TGTGCCAGTAGTCTAGGGTGGAGGGGAGCTTTCTTT. Its protein product is CASSLGWRGAFF.

This sequence joins TRBV10-2 and TRBJ2-2; D gene unclear. Germline loops: CDR1 WSHSY, CDR2 SAAADI. This CDR3 is 13 amino acids long. V lost 7 bases, J lost 8 bases, and 14 bases lay in between. CDR3 in amino acids: CASTWLDQGELFF. Here the CDR3 DNA reads TGCGCCAGCACCTGGCTAGATCAGGGGGAGCTGTTTTTT.

CDR3 nucleotide sequence: TGTGCCAGCAGTTTGGGCAGTCAAGAGACCCAGTACTTC. Translation: CASSLGSQETQYF. This chain connects TRBV12-3 or TRBV12-4 to TRBJ2-5; D unresolved. The CDR3 is 13 residues long. V was pared by 3 bases and J by 2 bases, with 7 bases between.

This clone was detected a few times. V usage is TRBV5-4 and J usage is TRBJ1-6; possibly TRBD1 for D (6 bases). V dropped 5 bases and J dropped 7 bases, with 16 bases sitting between them. Germline CDR1 reads SGHNT; CDR2 reads YYREEE (reference sequence). The CDR3 runs 15 residues. CDR3 DNA sequence: TGTGCCAGCAGTTCTCAGTCAGGGGAGAATTCACCCCTCCACTTT. The encoded protein is CASSSQSGENSPLHF.

The chain carries TRBV5-1 and TRBJ2-5; D not certain. The germline gives CDR1 SGHRS, CDR2 YFSETQ. This CDR3 comprises 14 residues. V was pared by 0 bases and J by 5 bases, with 11 bases between. The CDR3 DNA follows: TGCGCCAGCAGCTTGGCCCTCCGGTCCGAGACCCAGTACTTC. Its protein product is CASSLALRSETQYF.

The gene calls are TRBV12-3 or TRBV12-4 and TRBJ1-5; D is unresolved. Deletions cut 3 bases from V and 6 bases from J, with 6 bases between. This CDR3 spans 12 amino acids. Written as DNA, the CDR3 is TGTGCCAGCAGTTTTGTCTTTCAGCCCCAGCATTTT. Residues: CASSFVFQPQHF.

This chain links TRBV4-1 with TRBJ2-7, with a tentative D call TRBD1 (6 bases). This CDR3 comprises 14 residues. CDR1 is MGHRA and CDR2 is YSYEKL in the germline V gene. V lost 0 bases to trimming and J lost 5 bases, with 11 bases between them. The CDR3 loop reads CASSQEGAYHEQYF. The CDR3 DNA reads TGCGCCAGCAGCCAAGAGGGGGCGTACCACGAGCAGTACTTC.

The rearrangement uses TRBV28 and TRBJ2-2; D call uncertain. V lost 8 bases to trimming and J lost 3 bases, with 7 bases between them. Germline V gene sequence: CDR1 MDHEN, CDR2 SYDVKM. The CDR3 sequence is 12 residues long. CDR3 protein: CASLDYTGELFF. The CDR3 nucleotides are TGTGCCAGCCTCGACTACACCGGGGAGCTGTTTTTT.

The chain has TRBV28 and TRBJ1-1; D gene unclear. The V end lost 6 bases, the J end lost 1 base, and 9 bases lay between the germline ends. Germline V gene sequence: CDR1 MDHEN, CDR2 SYDVKM. The CDR3 contains 13 residues. CDR3 bases: TGTGCCAGCAGCTTCCCACAGAACACTGAAGCTTTCTTT. As protein: CASSFPQNTEAFF.

This chain uses TRBV12-5 with TRBJ2-2, with D perhaps TRBD2 (7 bases). V was cut by 2 bases and J by 5 bases, with 12 bases left in between. From germline, CDR1 is LGHNT and CDR2 FRNRAP. The CDR3 totals 15 residues. The CDR3 DNA sequence: TGTGCTAGTGGTTTGCGGGGGGCGCGTACCGGGGAGCTGTTTTTT. Encoded protein: CASGLRGARTGELFF. The whole variable domain, filled in from reference TRBV12-5 and TRBJ2-2, reads DARVTQTPRHKVTEMGQEVTMRCQPILGHNTVFWYRQTMMQGLELLAYFRNRAPLDDSGMPKDRFSAEMPDATLATLKIQPSEPRDSAVYFCASGLRGARTGELFFGEGSRLTVL.